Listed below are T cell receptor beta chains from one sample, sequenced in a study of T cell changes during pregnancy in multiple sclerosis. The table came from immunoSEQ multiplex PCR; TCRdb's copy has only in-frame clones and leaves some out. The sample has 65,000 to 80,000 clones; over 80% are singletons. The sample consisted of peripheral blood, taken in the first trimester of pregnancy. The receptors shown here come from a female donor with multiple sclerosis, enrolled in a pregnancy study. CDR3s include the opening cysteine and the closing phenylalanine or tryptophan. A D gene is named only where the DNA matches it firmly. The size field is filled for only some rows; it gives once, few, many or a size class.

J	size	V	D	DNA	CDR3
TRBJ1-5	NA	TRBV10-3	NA	TGTGCCATCAGTGATCAGGGGAGCAATCAGCCCCAGCATTTT	CAISDQGSNQPQHF
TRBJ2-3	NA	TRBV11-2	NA	TGTGCCAGCAGCTTAGACAGGGGAATCGATACGCAGTATTTT	CASSLDRGIDTQYF
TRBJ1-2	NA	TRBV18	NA	TGTGCCAGCTCACCACAGGCGCAGGAAAACTATGGCTACACCTTC	CASSPQAQENYGYTF
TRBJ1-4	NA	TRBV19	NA	TGTGCCAGTAGTTCCACAGGGAGCACTAATGAAAAACTGTTTTTT	CASSSTGSTNEKLFF
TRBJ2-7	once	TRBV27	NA	TGTGCCAGCATTGGGACTCGCTCCTACGAGCAGTACTTC	CASIGTRSYEQYF
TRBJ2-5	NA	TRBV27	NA	TGTGCCAGCAGTTCACGGACATCAGGGGAGACCCAGTACTTC	CASSSRTSGETQYF
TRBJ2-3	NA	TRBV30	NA	TGTGCCTGGGCTGGACAGCCAGATACGCAGTATTTT	CAWAGQPDTQYF
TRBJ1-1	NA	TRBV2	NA	TGTGCCAGCGGTGAGGCAGAAGCTTTCTTT	CASGEAEAFF
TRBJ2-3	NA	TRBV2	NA	TGTGCCAGCAGCGAATACTTCCGGGGGTCCACAGATACGCAGTATTTT	CASSEYFRGSTDTQYF
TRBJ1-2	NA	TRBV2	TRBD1	TGTGCCAGCAGTGAAGCGTGGGGACAGTATGGCTACACCTTC	CASSEAWGQYGYTF
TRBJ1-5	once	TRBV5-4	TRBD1	TGTGCCAGCAGCCCATCACCGGGACAGGGGAATCAGCCCCAGCATTTT	CASSPSPGQGNQPQHF
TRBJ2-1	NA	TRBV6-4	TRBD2	TGTGCCAGCAGCCCGGGACTAGCTTCCTACAATGAGCAGTTCTTC	CASSPGLASYNEQFF
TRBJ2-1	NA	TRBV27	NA	TGTGCCAGCAGTTTGGGGCACAGGGTCTACAATGAGCAGTTCTTC	CASSLGHRVYNEQFF
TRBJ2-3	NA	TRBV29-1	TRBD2	TGCAGCGTCGGGACTAGCGGGGGGGCTACAGATACGCAGTATTTT	CSVGTSGGATDTQYF
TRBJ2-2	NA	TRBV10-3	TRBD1	TGTGCCATCACGGGGACAGGGGGGTCCGGGGAGCTGTTTTTT	CAITGTGGSGELFF
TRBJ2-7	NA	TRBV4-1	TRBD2	TGCGCCAGCAGCCCCTGGGGACTAGCGGGGGGATACGAGCAGTACTTC	CASSPWGLAGGYEQYF
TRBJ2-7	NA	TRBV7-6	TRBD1	TGTGCCAGCAGCATAAAGACAGGGGGCGAATCCGAGCAGTACTTC	CASSIKTGGESEQYF
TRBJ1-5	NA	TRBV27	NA	TGTGCCAGCAGCCCAGGGGTCGCCAATCAGCCCCAGCATTTT	CASSPGVANQPQHF
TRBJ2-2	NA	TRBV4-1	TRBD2	TGCGCCAGCAGCCTTAGCGGGGTACCGAACACCGGGGAGCTGTTTTTT	CASSLSGVPNTGELFF
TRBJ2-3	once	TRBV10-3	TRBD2	TGTGCCATCAGTGAGCGGGAGGGCACAGATACGCAGTATTTT	CAISEREGTDTQYF
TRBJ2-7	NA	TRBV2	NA	TGTGCCAGCAGCAGCTCCTACGAGCAGTACTTC	CASSSSYEQYF
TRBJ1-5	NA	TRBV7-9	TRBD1	TGTGCCAGCGCTGGGACAGAATATAGCAATCAGCCCCAGCATTTT	CASAGTEYSNQPQHF